The T cell receptor beta chain under discussion was sequenced for a study of T cells in Graves' hyperthyroidism and ophthalmopathy. General study points: A median 6.5 months before onset, the model predicted ophthalmopathy.

As to this clonotype: Its antigen remains unidentified.

This CDR3 has 13 amino acids. V lost 8 bases and J lost 6, with 14 bases in between. Uncontrolled infection, other autoimmune disease, pregnancy or lactation led to exclusion. Out of over 7.5 ml of fresh peripheral blood came the PBMCs. What was amplified from RNA transcripts were TCR beta CDR3 regions. TCR CDR3 regions were first amplified by RT-PCR with HTBI primers. TCRdb recomputed calls from the multiplex PCR reads with MiXCR, one row per CDR3 protein. The repertoire holds around 760,000 distinct CDR3 sequences, with approximately 36% as singletons. The clonotype originates from a woman between 40 and 50 years old with Graves' hyperthyroidism. V gene TRBV12-3 or TRBV12-4 combines with J gene TRBJ1-5; the D gene is possibly TRBD1 (5 bases). The source material was blood. The CDR3 here is CASSPGGIQPQHF. CDR3 nucleotides: TGTGCCAGCTCTCCGGGGGGGATTCAGCCCCAGCATTTT.